Described below is a single TCR beta chain sequence and its context. Its specificity is unknown. The data stem from a study of Tregs in tolerant kidney transplant recipients. Findings and limits, study-wide: Tolerant patients' donor-specific Tregs expanded beyond overall Tregs, suggesting antigen-driven growth. Changing PCR primers prevented nucleotide comparison between some patients' samples.

Unmatched junction bases numbered 9, after V lost 6 bases and J lost 8 bases. The V gene's germline CDR1 is MNHNS and CDR2 SASEGT. This CDR3 comprises 13 residues. This table comes from immunoSEQ multiplex PCR, and its TCRdb copy is limited to in-frame clones, with some not included. This table has tens of thousands of clones, less than 95% appearing once. Thawed PBMCs were FACS-sorted into unstimulated CD4+CD25+CD127- regulatory T cells, CD4+CD25- non-regulatory cells, CD4 and CD8 cells. Regulatory T cells were sorted from thawed PBMCs rested overnight at 37°C with 200 IU/ml IL-2. Sequenced material: Tregs from blood, taken before the transplant. This TCR was sampled from a human donor who received a combined kidney and bone marrow transplant. V gene TRBV6-1 combines with J gene TRBJ1-2; TRBD1 matches 7 bases. The CDR3 region is CASRATGPGGYTF. The DNA of the CDR3 is TGTGCCAGCAGGGCGACAGGGCCGGGGGGCTACACCTTC.